This T cell receptor beta chain was sequenced for a study of T cell responses to AZD1222 COVID-19 vaccine. Data came from immunoSEQ multiplex PCR; TCRdb stores just in-frame clones and leaves some out. The profile shows roughly 140,000 clones, 70% to 90% of them singletons. This clone was observed a handful of times. Its antigen is undetermined. Germline V gene lookup returns CDR1 LGHNA and CDR2 YSLEER. The CDR3 is made up of 16 amino acids. V was clipped by 3 bases and J by 6 bases; unmatched bases: 10. Findings and limits, study-wide: The donor group comprised mostly white British people and more females; the analysis possibly underestimated clonal diversity. Spike-specific TCR depth and breadth grew after two AZD1222 doses. Nearly half of the spike-specific TCRs reportedly recognize variant regions that carry no mutations.

Here the sequenced sample was peripheral blood, taken on day 0 of AZD1222 vaccination. The rearrangement joins TRBV4-3 to TRBJ1-1; 10 bases are a match to TRBD1. The TCR was taken from an adult in good health. CDR3 residues: CASSQTDRGRSPEAFF. CDR3 coding DNA: TGCGCCAGCAGCCAGACAGACAGGGGGCGCTCCCCTGAAGCTTTCTTT.